The 29 T cell receptor beta chains listed next were all sequenced from one sample in a study of technical replicates of blood from a few donors. The repertoire was sequenced with immunoSEQ multiplex PCR; TCRdb's copy has only in-frame clones and lacks some. The sample lists about 59,000 clones, around 87% occurring once. The specimen was PBMCs. The receptors here all came from a human donor in good health. Some clones in this sample may be carry-over from other donors' samples.

The chain employs TRBV7-6 and TRBJ2-1, with a weak D call TRBD2 (5 bases). V was pared by 6 bases and J by 6 bases, with 15 bases between. CDR3 length: 14 residues. From germline, CDR1 is SGHVS and CDR2 FNYEAQ. CDR3 loop: CASSDPRRANEQFF. CDR3 DNA sequence: TGTGCCAGCAGTGATCCCCGGCGGGCCAATGAGCAGTTCTTC.

The J gene is TRBJ1-3, the V gene TRBV30, with D perhaps TRBD1 (5 bases). V dropped 5 bases and J dropped 2 bases, with 7 bases sitting between them. The CDR3 spans 12 residues. Germline V gene sequence: CDR1 GTSNPN, CDR2 SVGIG (reference sequence). The CDR3: CAWQGAGNTIYF. The DNA of the CDR3 is TGTGCCTGGCAGGGCGCTGGAAACACCATATATTTT.

Notes on this clone: A read error may produce the germline difference seen at one junction end. The chain recombines TRBV5-1 with TRBJ2-1; D unresolved. The CDR3 length is 14 residues. The germline gives CDR1 SGHRS, CDR2 YFSETQ. CDR3 DNA: TGCGCCAGCCGCTTGGCCTACAGCTACAATGAGCAGTTCTTC. Protein product: CASRLAYSYNEQFF.

This chain uses TRBV4-3 with TRBJ2-6, with 9 bases lining up with TRBD1. The CDR3 totals 18 residues. The V gene's germline CDR1 is LGHNA and CDR2 YSLEER. V shed 0 bases, J shed 2 bases, and the junction held 5 bases outside the gene matches. Here the CDR3 DNA reads TGCGCCAGCAGCCAAGACCGGGACAGGGCCGCTGGGGCCAACGTCCTGACTTTC. This encodes CASSQDRDRAAGANVLTF.

The chain couples TRBV5-1 to TRBJ2-3, with TRBD1 matching 9 bases. V gave up 4 bases and J gave up 1 base; unmatched junction bases: 1. Per germline, CDR1 SGHRS and CDR2 YFSETQ. The CDR3 is made up of 14 amino acids. The CDR3 sequence: CASSRDRGTDTQYF. DNA for the CDR3: TGCGCCAGCAGCCGGGACAGGGGCACAGATACGCAGTATTTT.

The count of this clone is one. The chain combines TRBV7-9 with TRBJ2-3; 8 nucleotides align to TRBD2. J gave up 6 bases and V 8 bases, and 13 bases lay outside the gene matches. In germline, CDR1 is SEHNR, CDR2 FQNEAQ (reference sequence). The CDR3 sequence is 15 residues long. CDR3 in amino acids: CASGLASGLGDTQYF. As DNA, the CDR3 is TGTGCCAGCGGTTTGGCTAGCGGGCTAGGGGATACGCAGTATTTT.

This clone was observed a single time. The chain recombines TRBV6-6 with TRBJ1-2; 9 bases match TRBD1. The CDR3 contains 14 residues. Germline assignment: CDR1 MNHNY and CDR2 SVGAGI (reference sequence). The junction had 0 bases not matched to a gene; V was cut back by 0 bases and J by 4 bases. DNA of the CDR3: TGTGCCAGCAGTTACTCGACAGGGGGCTATGGCTACACCTTC. Protein sequence: CASSYSTGGYGYTF.

This clone was counted a single time. The chain combines TRBV19 with TRBJ2-3; 10 nucleotides match TRBD1. With V trimmed by 7 bases and J by 3 bases, 7 bases remained unmatched. CDR3 length: 15 amino acids. CDR1 LNHDA and CDR2 SQIVND come from the germline V gene (reference sequence). CDR3 residues: CASTDWDRGTDTQYF. In nucleotides, the CDR3 is TGTGCCAGTACCGATTGGGACAGGGGTACAGATACGCAGTATTTT.

J is TRBJ1-2 and V is TRBV14; 7 nucleotides line up with TRBD1. The CDR3 sequence is 15 residues long. The germline V gene encodes CDR1 SGHDN and CDR2 FVKESK. The V segment lost 1 base and the J segment 4 bases; nucleotides outside the gene matches: 6. This CDR3 reads CASSQGQGVGYGYTF. The CDR3, as DNA: TGTGCCAGCAGCCAAGGTCAGGGGGTCGGCTATGGCTACACCTTC.

The rearrangement joins TRBV5-4 to TRBJ2-3, with TRBD2 matching over 8 bases. V was pared by 0 bases and J by 2 bases, with 2 bases of the junction left unmatched. Per the germline V gene, CDR1 is SGHNT and CDR2 is YYREEE (reference sequence). CDR3 length: 15 residues. In DNA, the CDR3 is TGTGCCAGCAGCTTGGACGGGGGGGCCACAGATACGCAGTATTTT. Translation: CASSLDGGATDTQYF. The entire variable domain, with the rest obtained from reference TRBV5-4 and TRBJ2-3, is as follows: ETGVTQSPTHLIKTRGQQVTLRCSSQSGHNTVSWYQQALGQGPQFIFQYYREEENGRGNFPPRFSGLQFPNYSSELNVNALELDDSALYLCASSLDGGATDTQYFGPGTRLTVL.

This clone turned up a few times. The chain joins TRBV18 to TRBJ1-5; the match to TRBD1 covers 12 bases. Trimming cost V 1 base and J 6 bases; bases outside gene matches: 1. The CDR3 runs to 15 residues. The germline CDR1 and CDR2 sequences are KGHSH and LQKENI. The CDR3 nucleotides read TGTGCCAGCTCACCACAGGGACAGGGGGCTCAGCCCCAGCATTTT. Translating gives CASSPQGQGAQPQHF. The whole variable domain, filled in from reference TRBV18 and TRBJ1-5, reads NAGVMQNPRHLVRRRGQEARLRCSPMKGHSHVYWYRQLPEEGLKFMVYLQKENIIDESGMPKERFSAEFPKEGPSILRIQQVVRGDSAAYFCASSPQGQGAQPQHFGDGTRLSIL.

V usage is TRBV13 and J usage is TRBJ2-2; TRBD2 aligns across 8 bases. CDR1 and CDR2 (germline): PRHDT, FYEKMQ (reference sequence). This CDR3 is built from 16 residues. J was trimmed by 3 bases and V by 7 bases; bases with no gene match: 10. Here the CDR3 reads CASKLYGGGDTGELFF. In nucleotides, the CDR3 is TGTGCCAGCAAGTTATACGGGGGGGGCGACACCGGGGAGCTGTTTTTT. Supplemented by reference TRBV13 and TRBJ2-2, the full variable domain reads AAGVIQSPRHLIKEKRETATLKCYPIPRHDTVYWYQQGPGQDPQFLISFYEKMQSDKGSIPDRFSAQQFSDYHSELNMSSLELGDSALYFCASKLYGGGDTGELFFGEGSRLTVL.

V is TRBV4-3 and J is TRBJ2-5; 11 nucleotides align to TRBD2. Germline trimming cut 2 bases from V and 5 bases from J; bases unmatched to any gene: 13. The CDR3 is 18 residues long. The germline CDR1 and CDR2 sequences are LGHNA and YSLEER. CDR3 sequence (DNA): TGCGCCAGCAGCCAACTAAGGGGCACTAGCGGGAGCGCGGAGACCCAGTACTTC. Its protein product is CASSQLRGTSGSAETQYF.

This clone showed up just a few times. This chain connects TRBV30 to TRBJ2-1; 14 bases align to TRBD2. Trimming cost V 1 base and J 6 bases; bases outside gene matches: 5. Germline loops: CDR1 GTSNPN, CDR2 SVGIG (reference sequence). The CDR3 is 16 amino acids. DNA for the CDR3: TGTGCCTGGAGTGGACTAGCGGGAGGGTTCGGCAATGAGCAGTTCTTC. Its protein is CAWSGLAGGFGNEQFF.

This clone was detected once. The chain employs TRBV6-1 and TRBJ1-2; the D is unclear. V lost 7 bases, J lost 2 bases, and 11 bases lay in between. This CDR3 spans 13 amino acids. From germline, CDR1 is MNHNS and CDR2 SASEGT. CDR3 bases: TGTGCCAGCATCTCGGGAGTAAACTATGGCTACACCTTC. Amino acid sequence: CASISGVNYGYTF.

The V and J genes are TRBV7-3 and TRBJ2-2, with TRBD1 as a possible D gene (8 bases). CDR1 and CDR2 (germline): SGHTA, FQGTGA. The CDR3 has 14 amino acids. Between the trimmed V and J ends, which lost 5 bases and 6 bases, there was a span of 13 bases. CDR3 sequence: CASSTTGGAGELFF. The CDR3 bases are TGTGCCAGCAGCACCACAGGGGGGGCCGGGGAGCTGTTTTTT.

The chain is built from TRBV27 and TRBJ2-7; D possibly corresponds to TRBD1 (6 bases). CDR1 MNHEY and CDR2 SMNVEV come from the germline V gene (reference sequence). CDR3 length equals 14 residues. V lost 6 bases and J lost 2, with 14 bases in between. CDR3 amino acids: CASRYREGPYEQYF. CDR3 bases: TGTGCCAGCAGATACAGGGAAGGGCCCTACGAGCAGTACTTC.

CDR3 residues: CASSPIRQELTDTQYF. CDR3 coding DNA: TGTGCCAGCTCACCCATCCGACAGGAGCTCACAGATACGCAGTATTTT. The rearrangement links TRBV18 to TRBJ2-3, with D possibly being TRBD1 (6 bases). Germline CDR1 KGHSH, CDR2 LQKENI. This CDR3 is built from 16 residues. V shed 3 bases and J shed 2 bases, with 15 bases lying between them. The entire variable domain, with the rest obtained from reference TRBV18 and TRBJ2-3, is as follows: NAGVMQNPRHLVRRRGQEARLRCSPMKGHSHVYWYRQLPEEGLKFMVYLQKENIIDESGMPKERFSAEFPKEGPSILRIQQVVRGDSAAYFCASSPIRQELTDTQYFGPGTRLTVL.

The chain links TRBV5-1 to TRBJ1-1; the match to TRBD1 covers 7 bases. The CDR3 length is 15 residues. Germline V gene data show CDR1 as SGHRS and CDR2 as YFSETQ. Trimming took 3 bases from V and 3 from J; bases not matched to a gene: 8. The CDR3 DNA sequence: TGCGCCAGCAGCTCCGCAGGGGGGAAGGACACTGAAGCTTTCTTT. This sequence encodes CASSSAGGKDTEAFF.

The rearrangement joins TRBV7-2 to TRBJ2-2; weak D call: TRBD2 (6 bases). The germline gives CDR1 SGHTA, CDR2 FQGNSA. The CDR3 spans 13 residues. V dropped 6 bases and J dropped 4 bases, with 9 bases sitting between them. The CDR3 here is CASRGGGTGELFF. Written as DNA, the CDR3 is TGTGCCAGCAGGGGGGGTGGCACCGGGGAGCTGTTTTTT.

This chain joins TRBV2 and TRBJ2-7, with 12 nucleotides matching TRBD2. The CDR3 extends over 16 amino acids. The germline CDR1 and CDR2 sequences are SNHLY and FYNNEI. Unmatched junction bases numbered 10, after V lost 6 bases and J lost 4 bases. CDR3: CASSTPTSGRGYEQYF. The CDR3 DNA reads TGTGCCAGCAGCACTCCGACTAGCGGGAGAGGTTACGAGCAGTACTTC.

The chain uses TRBV7-2 and TRBJ1-1; 11 positions match TRBD1. With 5 bases clipped from V and 10 bases from J, the junction kept 6 bases outside the gene matches. The CDR3 sequence is 13 residues long. The germline V gene encodes CDR1 SGHTA and CDR2 FQGNSA. CDR3 nucleotides: TGTGCCAGCAGCCCATGGGACAGGGGGGGAGCTTTCTTT. Protein product: CASSPWDRGGAFF.

This sequence joins TRBV5-6 and TRBJ2-7; unclear D gene. Trimming stripped 4 bases from V and 6 bases from J, with 11 bases between. Germline CDR1 is SGHDT and CDR2 is YYEEEE. This CDR3 spans 12 amino acids. CDR3 residues: CASSPDRGEQYF. Here the CDR3 DNA reads TGTGCCAGCAGCCCCGACCGAGGCGAGCAGTACTTC.

This clone was observed a single time. The V call is TRBV7-2, the J call TRBJ2-1; TRBD2 might be the D (7 bases). Trimming stripped 5 bases from V and 5 bases from J, with 19 bases between. CDR1 and CDR2 (germline): SGHTA, FQGNSA. CDR3 length: 16 amino acids. The CDR3: CASSPLKGGPDNEQFF. For the CDR3, the DNA is TGTGCCAGCAGCCCCCTCAAGGGGGGGCCCGACAATGAGCAGTTCTTC.

This chain joins TRBV6-5 and TRBJ2-7, with 8 bases lining up with TRBD1. This CDR3 region has 13 residues. V dropped 6 bases and J dropped 6; count of bases not matched to a gene: 7. Germline V lookup: CDR1 MNHEY, CDR2 SVGAGI. The CDR3 loop is CASRMTGVREQYF. The DNA of the CDR3 is TGTGCCAGCAGAATGACAGGGGTTCGCGAGCAGTACTTC.

The J gene is TRBJ1-2, the V gene TRBV27; 9 positions agree with TRBD1. The CDR3 contains 13 residues. After removal of 3 bases from V and 4 bases from J, the junction contained 0 bases not matched to a gene. The germline gives CDR1 MNHEY, CDR2 SMNVEV (reference sequence). This CDR3 is CASSLTGGYGYTF. The CDR3 DNA reads as TGTGCCAGCAGTTTGACAGGGGGCTATGGCTACACCTTC.

This clone was counted a few times. The rearrangement joins TRBV7-9 to TRBJ1-1; D call uncertain. V dropped 4 bases and J dropped 3 bases, with 9 bases sitting between them. Germline loops: CDR1 SEHNR, CDR2 FQNEAQ (reference sequence). The CDR3 spans 13 residues. This CDR3 is CASSSRIDTEAFF. DNA of the CDR3: TGTGCCAGCAGCTCCAGAATTGACACTGAAGCTTTCTTT.

The chain has TRBV7-9 and TRBJ2-1, with TRBD1 matching 11 bases. V was pared by 5 bases and J by 8 bases, with 5 bases of the junction left unmatched. CDR1 is SEHNR and CDR2 is FQNEAQ in the germline V gene (reference sequence). The CDR3 runs 14 residues. The CDR3 loop is CASSHGQGAYEQFF. The CDR3 region has the DNA TGTGCCAGCAGCCACGGACAGGGGGCATATGAGCAGTTCTTC.

The chain recombines TRBV14 with TRBJ1-1, with D unresolved. The CDR3 runs 12 residues. The germline CDR1 and CDR2 sequences are SGHDN and FVKESK. Trimming removed 4 bases at V and 6 bases at J, with 9 bases between. The CDR3 loop reads CASSLEGAEAFF. CDR3 bases: TGTGCCAGCAGCCTGGAGGGCGCTGAAGCTTTCTTT.